This T cell receptor (beta chain) was sequenced for a study of cytotoxic CD8 clonotypes in ibrutinib-treated CLL. Turning to this clone: What it recognizes is unknown.

Researchers set a sequencing depth target of 1 in 200,000 to 1 in 1 million T cells. The repertoire was sequenced with immunoSEQ multiplex PCR; TCRdb's copy has only in-frame clones and lacks some. The repertoire consists of 300,000 to 400,000 clones, with around 66% occurring once and the leading ten covering about 6.7%. After removal of 4 bases from V and 6 bases from J, the junction contained 10 bases not matched to a gene. The CDR3 totals 16 residues. Germline V gene lookup returns CDR1 SGHAT and CDR2 FQNNGV. Study-level points and caveats: Researchers report that baseline clonality outpaced age-matched healthy donors and tracked circulating CD8+ T-cell counts. An increase in clonality occurred at ibrutinib response, followed by a return toward baseline at progression.

The sample here was PBMCs, taken after 36 months of ibrutinib treatment. The rearrangement links TRBV11-2 to TRBJ2-1; 9 bases align to TRBD2. This receptor was taken from a human donor with chronic lymphocytic leukemia. The DNA of the CDR3 is TGTGCCAGCAGCTCTGAGAGGCTAGCGGGATTCAATGAGCAGTTCTTC. Its translation is CASSSERLAGFNEQFF.